This TCR beta chain was captured in a study of blood T cell repertoires in COVID-19. Study information: Material from acute and convalescent COVID-19 was sourced from the United States, Italy and Spain. T cells, B-cell-depleted T cells, or PBMCs provided the cDNA or gDNA that served as material.

This clone was picked up a small number of times. V trimming: 5 bases; J trimming: 13 bases; junction bases outside the gene matches: 9. The CDR3 runs 14 residues. Germline-derived CDR1 and CDR2 are LNHDA and SQIVND (reference sequence). Original processing notes: Amplification with reference gene primers provided the estimates of nucleated cell counts. Some clones are missing from TCRdb's copy, which holds only in-frame ones; the method was immunoSEQ multiplex PCR. V, J and clone size derive from that table, while D and trimming were established from the DNA sequence. This table holds tens of thousands of clones, around 87% found once.

The rearrangement links TRBV19 to TRBJ2-1; 12 positions agree with TRBD1. The TCR sequence derives from a man over 45 with active COVID-19. Sequences were obtained from peripheral blood. The DNA of the CDR3 is TGTGCCAGTAGTTTCGGTCGGGACAGGGGGCTTCAGTTCTTC. Residues: CASSFGRDRGLQFF.